The rows below give T cell receptor beta chains drawn from one sample of a study of CD8 T cells in ankylosing spondylitis. TCRdb re-called the 5' RACE reads with MiXCR, one entry per CDR3 protein. The profile covers some 130,000 distinct CDR3 sequences, with approximately 7.4% appearing a single time and under 15% taken by the ten largest. The source material was blood, either unsorted or a sorted T cell fraction (not recorded which). Receptors originate from a female donor with ankylosing spondylitis or in good health (not recorded which). Both conserved end residues are part of each CDR3. D genes are given only for firm matches. The size entry is marked missing in some rows and otherwise reads once, few, many or a size class.

TRBV20-1	TRBD1	TRBJ2-7	many	TGCAGTGCTAACCGGGACAGCCTCTCCTACGAGCAGTACTTC	CSANRDSLSYEQYF
TRBV28	TRBD1	TRBJ1-5	many	TGTGCCAGCAGGAGGGGACAGACTCAGCCCCAGCATTTT	CASRRGQTQPQHF
TRBV7-2	TRBD1	TRBJ1-2	.	TGTGCCAGCAGCTTAAGGGACAGGGACCCTGGGGGCTACACCTTC	CASSLRDRDPGGYTF
TRBV20-1	.	TRBJ2-7	many	TGCAGTGCTAGGTATCGCCGGGGGATCGGTGAGTCCTACGAGCAGTACTTC	CSARYRRGIGESYEQYF
TRBV20-1	TRBD2	TRBJ2-7	many	TGCAGTGCCGCGGGGGAGAGCTCCTACGAGCAGTACTTC	CSAAGESSYEQYF
TRBV6-1	.	TRBJ2-6	many	TGTGCCAGCAGTCCCCCCTCTGGGGCCAACGTCCTGACTTTC	CASSPPSGANVLTF
TRBV6-1	.	TRBJ1-5	many	TGTGCCAGCAGGAGGGGGAATAGCAATCAGCCCCAGCATTTT	CASRRGNSNQPQHF
TRBV7-2	.	TRBJ1-1	few	TGTGCCAGCAGCTTAACTCAGGGTTCCACTGAAGCTTTCTTT	CASSLTQGSTEAFF
TRBV14	.	TRBJ2-3	many	TGTGCCAGCAGCCAAGAGGGCCCAGATACGCAGTATTTT	CASSQEGPDTQYF
TRBV20-1	.	TRBJ1-4	many	TGCAGTGCTCGCGGGCCACAGAATGAAAAACTGTTTTTT	CSARGPQNEKLFF
TRBV6-2/TRBV6-3	.	TRBJ1-2	many	TGTGCCAGCAGTTACCTTTCGGTGGCTAACTATGGCTACACCTTC	CASSYLSVANYGYTF
TRBV2	TRBD1	TRBJ1-1	many	TGTGCCGATTCGGAACAGGGGTTTGAAGCTTTCTTT	CADSEQGFEAFF
TRBV20-1	.	TRBJ2-7	many	TGCAGTGCTAGAGCGTCGGACAGCTCCTACGAGCAGTACTTC	CSARASDSSYEQYF
TRBV12-3/TRBV12-4	TRBD1	TRBJ1-5	many	TGTGCCAGCAGTTTACCGCCGGGACAGAGCAATCAGCCCCAGCATTTT	CASSLPPGQSNQPQHF
TRBV6-4	.	TRBJ2-2	.	TGTGCCAGCAGTTACAGGGAAGGGTCCGGGGAGCTGTTTTTT	CASSYREGSGELFF
TRBV20-1	.	TRBJ2-5	many	TGCAGTGCTAGTATCCGGGGGCCCCACCAAGAGACCCAGTACTTC	CSASIRGPHQETQYF
TRBV5-1	TRBD2	TRBJ2-1	many	TGCGCCAGCAGCTTGGGACTGGCGGGGGGGCCTTATAATGAGCAGTTCTTC	CASSLGLAGGPYNEQFF
TRBV6-2/TRBV6-3	TRBD1	TRBJ2-1	many	TGTGCCAGCAGTTACACAGGGACAGGGGGTTTCGACAATGAGCAGTTCTTC	CASSYTGTGGFDNEQFF
TRBV4-1	.	TRBJ1-1	many	TGCGCCAGCAGCCCGCCGGGCAGAGCGATCCTGAACACTGAAGCTTTCTTT	CASSPPGRAILNTEAFF
TRBV4-1	TRBD2	TRBJ2-7	many	TGCGCCAGCAGCCAAGATAGGACTAGCGGACGAAGCTACGAGCAGTACTTC	CASSQDRTSGRSYEQYF
TRBV5-1	TRBD2	TRBJ2-1	many	TGCGCCAGCAGCGTAGCCCAGACTAGCGGGGGGATTGGTGAGCAGTTCTTC	CASSVAQTSGGIGEQFF
TRBV29-1	TRBD1	TRBJ1-2	.	TGCAGCGGAACCGGGACAGGTCATGGCTACACCTTC	CSGTGTGHGYTF
TRBV9	TRBD1	TRBJ2-7	many	TGTGCCAGCAGCGAGGGGACAGGGCCTTCCTACGAGCAGTACTTC	CASSEGTGPSYEQYF
TRBV4-1	.	TRBJ2-1	many	TGCGCCAGCAGCCAAGACTACAATGAGCAGTTCTTC	CASSQDYNEQFF
TRBV5-6	TRBD1	TRBJ1-2	many	TGTGCCAGCAGCTGGGGGGGACAGCACTATGGCTACACCTTC	CASSWGGQHYGYTF
TRBV20-1	.	TRBJ2-2	many	TGCAGTGCTAGATCGGTGGTAAGGCGCGCGAACACCGGGGAGCTGTTTTTT	CSARSVVRRANTGELFF
TRBV9	.	TRBJ1-5	many	TGTGCCAGCAGCGTAGGGCAGGGCGATCAGCCCCAGCATTTT	CASSVGQGDQPQHF
TRBV20-1	.	TRBJ2-1	many	TGCAGTGCTAAGCGGAAAGTTTACAATGAGCAGTTCTTC	CSAKRKVYNEQFF
TRBV2	.	TRBJ2-2	many	TGTGCCAGCAGGCTGGACGGGGCGAACACCGGGGAGCTGTTTTTT	CASRLDGANTGELFF
TRBV7-2	.	TRBJ2-7	many	TGTGCCAGCAGCTTAAACCCCACGGGACCCTACGAGCAGTACTTC	CASSLNPTGPYEQYF
TRBV20-1	TRBD1	TRBJ1-5	many	TGCAGTGCTGCTCCCGGGACAGGGGGCAATCAGCCCCAGCATTTT	CSAAPGTGGNQPQHF
TRBV10-3	TRBD1	TRBJ2-2	many	TGTGCCATCAGTGACAGGGCAGGGGGAACCGGGGAGCTGTTTTTT	CAISDRAGGTGELFF
TRBV7-9	TRBD1	TRBJ1-1	many	TGTGCCAGCAGCTTAGCGATGACAGGGATCGCTGAAGCTTTCTTT	CASSLAMTGIAEAFF
TRBV7-3	TRBD1	TRBJ2-2	many	TGTGCCAGCAGCTCCCTCCATCACAGGGGGGTACTCGGGGAGCTGTTTTTT	CASSSLHHRGVLGELFF
TRBV4-3	.	TRBJ1-2	many	TGCGCCAGCAGCCAAGAATGGGGTCCCGACGGGGGCTACACCTTC	CASSQEWGPDGGYTF
TRBV6-5	TRBD1	TRBJ1-6	many	TGTGCCAGCAGTTACTGGGGACAGCAGAATTCACCCCTCCACTTT	CASSYWGQQNSPLHF
TRBV7-2	TRBD1	TRBJ2-5	many	TGTGCCAGCAGCTCCACCCGACAGGGCCTCGTAAAGACCCAGTACTTC	CASSSTRQGLVKTQYF
TRBV29-1	TRBD1	TRBJ2-7	many	TGCAGCGTCGCCCTGACAGGGCACGAGCAGTACTTC	CSVALTGHEQYF
TRBV12-3/TRBV12-4	TRBD2	TRBJ2-3	.	TGTGCCAGCAGTTTACAGCGGGGGGGCCTAGATACGCAGTATTTT	CASSLQRGGLDTQYF
TRBV5-6	.	TRBJ2-3	many	TGTGCCAGCAGCTTTTCCTTTGGGGTTCGGTCAGATACGCAGTATTTT	CASSFSFGVRSDTQYF
TRBV7-2	TRBD1	TRBJ2-5	many	TGTGCCAGCAGCGCCACAGGGGGCGCTAATCAAGAGACCCAGTACTTC	CASSATGGANQETQYF
TRBV5-8	.	TRBJ2-6	many	TGTGCCAGCAGCCGGGGAGTCGGGGCCAACGTCCTGACTTTC	CASSRGVGANVLTF
TRBV14	.	TRBJ2-1	many	TGTGCCAGCAGCCAAGGGTATTCAGGGCTGAATGAGCAGTTCTTC	CASSQGYSGLNEQFF
TRBV18	TRBD2	TRBJ2-1	.	TGTACCAGCTCACCCCCCGGGACTAGCGGGGCTAGCTCCTACAATGAGCAGTTCTTC	CTSSPPGTSGASSYNEQFF
TRBV4-3	.	TRBJ2-1	many	TGCGCCAGCAGCCAAGATGGGGCGACCCGGTACAATGAGCAGTTCTTC	CASSQDGATRYNEQFF
TRBV3-1	TRBD2	TRBJ2-3	many	TGCGCCAGCAGCTTGGGACTAGCGGGGCTCACAGATACGCAGTATTTT	CASSLGLAGLTDTQYF
TRBV29-1	TRBD1	TRBJ1-1	.	TGCAGCGCTGGAGGGGGCGGATTGAACACTGAAGCTTTCTTT	CSAGGGGLNTEAFF
TRBV20-1	TRBD2	TRBJ2-3	many	TGCAGTGCTCGAGTGGGACTAGGCCCAGATACGCAGTATTTT	CSARVGLGPDTQYF
TRBV12-3/TRBV12-4	TRBD2	TRBJ2-7	many	TGTGCCAGCAGCCTCGCCTCTAGCGGAAGATCCTACGAGCAGTACTTC	CASSLASSGRSYEQYF
TRBV5-1	.	TRBJ2-5	many	TGCGCCAGCAGCTTGGTTCGGCCCCAAGAGACCCAGTACTTC	CASSLVRPQETQYF
TRBV20-1	.	TRBJ2-7	many	TGCAGTGCTAGAGATGACGGCAGGGCTTTCGAGCAGTACTTC	CSARDDGRAFEQYF
TRBV7-2	.	TRBJ2-1	many	TGTGCCAGCAGCCCTAGACAGGTTTACAATGAGCAGTTCTTC	CASSPRQVYNEQFF
TRBV20-1	TRBD2	TRBJ2-7	many	TGCAGTGCCACCTCCTCGACTAGCGGGGTAACCTACGAGCAGTACTTC	CSATSSTSGVTYEQYF
TRBV5-1	TRBD2	TRBJ2-5	.	TGCGCCAGCACCTATGCTAGCGGGGGTGCCGAGACCCAGTGCTTC	CASTYASGGAETQCF
TRBV12-3/TRBV12-4	.	TRBJ2-4	many	TGTGCCAGCAGTTTATTCCAGGGGAACATTCAGTACTTC	CASSLFQGNIQYF
TRBV4-2	TRBD2	TRBJ2-3	many	TGTGCCAGCAGCCAGAGCAGTAGCGGGGGGGCCTCAGATACGCAGTATTTT	CASSQSSSGGASDTQYF
TRBV24-1	.	TRBJ2-3	many	TGTGCCACCAGTGACCCGGGGGATCCCATGGGTACAGATACGCAGTATTTT	CATSDPGDPMGTDTQYF
TRBV7-9	.	TRBJ2-1	.	TGTGCCAGCAGCTTAGTACCCGTCGAGGAGCAGTTCTTC	CASSLVPVEEQFF
TRBV19	.	TRBJ2-1	many	TGTGCCAGTAGTACGGGGGACAACAATGAGCAGTTCTTC	CASSTGDNNEQFF
TRBV7-3	.	TRBJ1-6	many	TGTGCCAGCAGCTTATTGGATCGCGGTAATTCACCCCTCCACTTT	CASSLLDRGNSPLHF